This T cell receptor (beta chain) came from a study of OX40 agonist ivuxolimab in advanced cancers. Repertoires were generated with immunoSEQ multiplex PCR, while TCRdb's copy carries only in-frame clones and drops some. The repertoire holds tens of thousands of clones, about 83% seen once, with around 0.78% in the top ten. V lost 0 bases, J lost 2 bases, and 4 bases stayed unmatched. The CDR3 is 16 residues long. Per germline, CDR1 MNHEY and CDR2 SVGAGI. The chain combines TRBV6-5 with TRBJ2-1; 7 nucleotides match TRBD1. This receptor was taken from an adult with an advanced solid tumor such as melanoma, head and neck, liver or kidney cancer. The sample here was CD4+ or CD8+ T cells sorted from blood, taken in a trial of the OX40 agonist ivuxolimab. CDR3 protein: CASSYSNRGPYNEQFF. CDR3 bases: TGTGCCAGCAGTTACTCGAACAGGGGCCCCTACAATGAGCAGTTCTTC.